The 19 T cell receptor beta chains below were found in one sample sequenced in a study of CD8 T cells in ankylosing spondylitis. Points from the study as a whole: It appeared that ankylosing spondylitis blood was characterized by a TCR beta motif of under ten highly homologous variants.

TCRdb re-called the 5' RACE reads through MiXCR, storing one row per CDR3 protein. The repertoire holds about 500,000 distinct CDR3 sequences, with over 4% as singletons. These receptors have no known antigen. The sequenced sample was blood, either unsorted or a sorted T cell fraction (not recorded which). Every receptor here comes from a male donor with ankylosing spondylitis.

The sample holds many counts of this clonotype. The chain uses TRBV5-1 and TRBJ1-5; D is unresolved. Germline V gives CDR1 SGHRS, CDR2 YFSETQ. The V and J ends lost 4 bases and 0 bases respectively, with 5 bases between them. The CDR3 runs 13 residues. The CDR3 DNA sequence: TGCGCCAGCAGCATGAATAGCAATCAGCCCCAGCATTTT. Translating gives CASSMNSNQPQHF.

This clonotype was seen many times. The CDR3 spells CASSQERVGTEAFF. As DNA, the CDR3 is TGCGCCAGCAGCCAAGAGAGGGTTGGCACTGAAGCTTTCTTT. The chain employs TRBV4-1 and TRBJ1-1; D is uncertain. CDR1 and CDR2 from the germline V gene are MGHRA and YSYEKL. The V end was cut by 0 bases, the J end by 4 bases, with 9 bases between. The CDR3 loop spans 14 amino acids.

This clonotype has at least ten counts. The rearrangement joins TRBV5-1 to TRBJ2-6; D is perhaps TRBD1 (6 bases). The germline V and J ends were trimmed by 5 bases and 4 bases, with 13 bases remaining between them. CDR1 is SGHRS and CDR2 is YFSETQ in the germline V gene. The CDR3 extends over 15 amino acids. The CDR3 nucleotides are TGCGCCAGCAGAATTACCCAGGGGGGGGCCAACGTCCTGACTTTC. Translating it yields CASRITQGGANVLTF.

This clonotype was observed a handful of times. The V gene is TRBV27, the J gene TRBJ2-6, with D hard to call. V was shortened by 6 bases and J by 0 bases, with 9 bases between the two germline ends. The CDR3 extends over 15 amino acids. Germline loops: CDR1 MNHEY, CDR2 SMNVEV (reference sequence). CDR3 nucleotide sequence: TGTGCCAGCAGGCTGCAACCCTCTGGGGCCAACGTCCTGACTTTC. The encoded protein is CASRLQPSGANVLTF.

This clonotype appeared many times. The V call is TRBV6-1, the J call TRBJ2-5; a possible D gene is TRBD1 (8 bases). Trimming left V 6 bases short and J 4 bases short, with 21 bases between. CDR3 length: 16 residues. CDR1 and CDR2 (germline): MNHNS, SASEGT. The CDR3 nucleotides are TGTGCCAGCAGCCCCTCGACAGGGGAGGGCGGAGAGACCCAGTACTTC. Its protein product is CASSPSTGEGGETQYF.

Many counts were recorded for this clonotype. A read error may produce the germline difference seen at one junction end. This sequence joins TRBV29-1 and TRBJ2-7, with 11 nucleotides matching TRBD1. CDR1 is SQVTM, CDR2 ANQGSEA, per germline. The length of the CDR3 is 13 residues. In DNA, the CDR3 is TGCAGTGCCCCTCGGGACAGGGGGACGTACATGCACTTC. Translated, it gives CSAPRDRGTYMHF.

This clonotype was observed a single time. A read error may be the cause here, since a much bigger clone is one base away. The gene calls are TRBV20-1 and TRBJ1-2; 8 bases are shared with TRBD1. Losses at the gene ends were 2 bases for V and 7 bases for J; bases not matched to a gene: 9. This CDR3 spans 14 amino acids. Germline V gene sequence: CDR1 DFQATT, CDR2 SNEGSKA (reference sequence). Here the CDR3 DNA reads TGCAGTGCTAGAATCCGGGACAGGACCTCTGGCTACACCTTC. Translation: CSARIRDRTSGYTF.

This clonotype was observed many times. This sequence joins TRBV20-1 and TRBJ2-7, with D possibly TRBD2 on 6 matching bases. Germline assignment: CDR1 DFQATT and CDR2 SNEGSKA (reference sequence). Trimming removed 6 bases from V and 2 bases from J, with 11 bases in between. This CDR3 is 12 amino acids long. In DNA, the CDR3 is TGCAGTGCAAGACTAGTGACCTACGAGCAGTACTTC. Translating gives CSARLVTYEQYF.

This clonotype was counted ten times or more. The chain joins TRBV20-1 to TRBJ1-5, with D possibly being TRBD1 (6 bases). The germline CDR1 and CDR2 sequences are DFQATT and SNEGSKA (reference sequence). The CDR3 is 16 residues long. V lost 1 base and J 0 bases, leaving 13 bases between the germline ends. CDR3 coding DNA: TGCAGTGCTAGAGTACTGGGACACTATAGCAATCAGCCCCAGCATTTT. Amino acid sequence: CSARVLGHYSNQPQHF.

In this sample, this clonotype turned up many times. The chain has TRBV5-1 and TRBJ1-1; TRBD1 might be the D (6 bases). Trimming removed 3 bases from V and 0 bases from J, with 15 bases in between. Germline lookup yields CDR1 SGHRS and CDR2 YFSETQ. CDR3 size: 16 residues. CDR3 nucleotides: TGCGCCAGCAGCTCAAGCTCGACAGGATTGAACACTGAAGCTTTCTTT. This encodes CASSSSSTGLNTEAFF.

There are many counts of this clonotype. V usage is TRBV20-1 and J usage is TRBJ1-6; D might be TRBD1 (6 bases). V was shortened by 2 bases and J by 5 bases, with 13 bases between the two germline ends. This CDR3 comprises 15 residues. CDR1 and CDR2 from the germline V gene are DFQATT and SNEGSKA (reference sequence). The CDR3 DNA follows: TGCAGTGCTAGATTAAGGACAGCCGATAATTCACCCCTCCACTTT. It yields the protein CSARLRTADNSPLHF.

As to this clonotype: A much larger clone lies one base from this, so it may be a read error. This is likely a read error, given that the CDR3 carries no conserved phenylalanine or tryptophan at its end. The genes are TRBV7-2 and TRBJ2-3, with D possibly matching TRBD2 (5 bases). V was pared by 5 bases and J by 6 bases, with 9 bases between. The CDR3 runs to 12 residues. The germline CDR1 and CDR2 sequences are SGHTA and FQGNSA. CDR3 residues: CASSQPGDTQYY. For the CDR3, the DNA is TGTGCCAGCAGCCAGCCGGGGGATACGCAGTATTAT.

This clonotype was recorded at least ten times. The chain is built from TRBV4-2 and TRBJ2-3, with 11 bases matching TRBD2. In germline, CDR1 is LGHNA, CDR2 YNFKEQ. This CDR3 spans 19 amino acids. J was trimmed by 2 bases and V by 0 bases; bases with no gene match: 10. CDR3 in amino acids: CASSQDSSGGAQLTDTQYF. The CDR3 bases are TGTGCCAGCAGCCAAGATAGTAGCGGGGGGGCCCAACTCACAGATACGCAGTATTTT.

This clonotype was observed many times. The chain links TRBV4-3 to TRBJ1-1, with D tentatively TRBD1 (5 bases). Trimming stripped 0 bases from V and 0 bases from J, with 8 bases between. The CDR3 has 15 amino acids. Germline V gene lookup returns CDR1 LGHNA and CDR2 YSLEER. CDR3 region: CASSQEDRMNTEAFF. As DNA, the CDR3 is TGCGCCAGCAGCCAAGAAGACAGAATGAACACTGAAGCTTTCTTT.

This chain uses TRBV28 with TRBJ2-3; possible D gene TRBD2, 6 bases. This CDR3 has 15 amino acids. Between the trimmed V and J ends, which lost 3 bases and 2 bases, there was a span of 12 bases. The germline gives CDR1 MDHEN, CDR2 SYDVKM. The CDR3 DNA reads TGTGCCAGCAGTTTCGGCGGGGATACCACAGATACGCAGTATTTT. Amino acid sequence: CASSFGGDTTDTQYF.

Ten or more counts support this clonotype. V is TRBV28 and J is TRBJ1-1, with 7 bases fitting TRBD1. The CDR3 runs 11 residues. Germline V gene data show CDR1 as MDHEN and CDR2 as SYDVKM. Trimming took 3 bases from V and 11 from J; bases not matched to a gene: 3. CDR3 sequence reads: CASSLRGRAFF. In DNA, the CDR3 is TGTGCCAGCAGTTTGAGGGGGCGGGCTTTCTTT.

In its sample, this clonotype was seen many times. This chain links TRBV3-1 with TRBJ1-1, with 8 bases matching TRBD1. The CDR3 runs to 17 residues. CDR1 is LGHDT and CDR2 is YNNKEL in the germline V gene (reference sequence). Trimming took 2 bases from V and 2 from J; bases not matched to a gene: 10. The CDR3 DNA follows: TGTGCCAGCAGCCAACAAATTACAGGGGGAGGTAACACTGAAGCTTTCTTT. Residues: CASSQQITGGGNTEAFF. The whole variable domain, remainder taken from reference TRBV3-1 and TRBJ1-1, is DTAVSQTPKYLVTQMGNDKSIKCEQNLGHDTMYWYKQDSKKFLKIMFSYNNKELIINETVPNRFSPKSPDKAHLNLHINSLELGDSAVYFCASSQQITGGGNTEAFFGQGTRLTVV.

This clonotype was counted ten times or more. The genes are TRBV4-3 and TRBJ2-1; TRBD2 matches 9 bases. With V trimmed by 4 bases and J by 1 base, 11 bases remained unmatched. Germline values: CDR1 LGHNA, CDR2 YSLEER. This CDR3 contains 18 residues. Written as DNA, the CDR3 is TGCGCCAGCAGCCCAAGAGTGACTAGCGGAGATTCCTACAATGAGCAGTTCTTC. Translation gives CASSPRVTSGDSYNEQFF.

There are many counts of this clonotype. V is TRBV15 and J is TRBJ2-2; D uncertain. The CDR3 contains 15 residues. The germline V and J ends were trimmed by 0 bases and 6 bases, with 11 bases remaining between them. The germline CDR1 and CDR2 sequences are LNHNV and YYDKDF (reference sequence). CDR3 protein: CATSREWARAGELFF. The CDR3 DNA sequence: TGTGCCACCAGCAGAGAATGGGCCCGAGCCGGGGAGCTGTTTTTT.